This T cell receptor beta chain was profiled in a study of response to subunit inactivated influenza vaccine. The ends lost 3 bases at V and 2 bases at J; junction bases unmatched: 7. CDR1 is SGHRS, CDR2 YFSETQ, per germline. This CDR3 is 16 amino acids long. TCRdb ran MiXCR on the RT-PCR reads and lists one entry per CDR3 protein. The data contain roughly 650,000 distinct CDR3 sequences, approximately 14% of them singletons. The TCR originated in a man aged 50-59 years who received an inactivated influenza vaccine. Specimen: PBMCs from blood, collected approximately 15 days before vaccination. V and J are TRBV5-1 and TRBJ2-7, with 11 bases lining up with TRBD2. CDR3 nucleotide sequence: TGCGCCAGCAGCTCCGCAACGGGACTAGCGGCCTACGAGCAGTACTTC. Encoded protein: CASSSATGLAAYEQYF.